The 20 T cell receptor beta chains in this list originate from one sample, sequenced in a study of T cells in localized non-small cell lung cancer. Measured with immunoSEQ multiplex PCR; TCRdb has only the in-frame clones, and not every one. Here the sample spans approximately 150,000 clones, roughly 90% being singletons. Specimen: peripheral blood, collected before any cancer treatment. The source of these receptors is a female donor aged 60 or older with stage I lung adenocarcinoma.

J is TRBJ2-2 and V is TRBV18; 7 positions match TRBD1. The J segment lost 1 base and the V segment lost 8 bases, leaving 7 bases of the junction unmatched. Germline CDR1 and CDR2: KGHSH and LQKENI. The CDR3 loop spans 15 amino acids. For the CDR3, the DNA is TGTGCCAGCCCACTACAGGGGCGGAACACCGGGGAGCTGTTTTTT. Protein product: CASPLQGRNTGELFF.

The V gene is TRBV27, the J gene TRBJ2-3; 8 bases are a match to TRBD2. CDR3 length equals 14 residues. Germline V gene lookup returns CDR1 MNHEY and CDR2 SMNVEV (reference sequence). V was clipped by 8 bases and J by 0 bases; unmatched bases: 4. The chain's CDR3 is CASWLAGSTDTQYF. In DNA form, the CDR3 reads TGTGCCAGCTGGCTAGCGGGCAGCACAGATACGCAGTATTTT.

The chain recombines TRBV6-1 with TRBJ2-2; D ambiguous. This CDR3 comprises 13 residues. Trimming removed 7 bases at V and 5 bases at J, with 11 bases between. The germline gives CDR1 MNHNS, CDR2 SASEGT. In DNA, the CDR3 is TGTGCCAGCAAATCCCAGGAGACCGGGGAGCTGTTTTTT. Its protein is CASKSQETGELFF.

The CDR3 loop is CAWSPWEGPVIGDTQYF. CDR3 coding DNA: TGTGCCTGGAGCCCATGGGAGGGACCTGTTATAGGAGATACGCAGTATTTT. V and J are TRBV30 and TRBJ2-3, with 7 bases fitting TRBD2. V trimming: 3 bases; J trimming: 5 bases; junction bases outside the gene matches: 17. Germline values: CDR1 GTSNPN, CDR2 SVGIG (reference sequence). The CDR3 is made up of 17 amino acids.

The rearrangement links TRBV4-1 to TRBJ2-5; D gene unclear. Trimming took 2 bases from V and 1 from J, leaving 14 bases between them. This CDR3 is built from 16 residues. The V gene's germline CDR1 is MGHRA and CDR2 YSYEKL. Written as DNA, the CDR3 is TGCGCCAGCAGCCAAACGATCGCGCCAAGCCAAGAGACCCAGTACTTC. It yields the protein CASSQTIAPSQETQYF.

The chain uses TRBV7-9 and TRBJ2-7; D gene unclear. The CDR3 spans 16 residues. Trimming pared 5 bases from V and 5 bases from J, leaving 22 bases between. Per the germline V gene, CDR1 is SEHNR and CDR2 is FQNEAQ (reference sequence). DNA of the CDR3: TGTGCCAGCAGCACTACCAGAATAGTTATTAGTAACGAGCAGTACTTC. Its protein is CASSTTRIVISNEQYF.

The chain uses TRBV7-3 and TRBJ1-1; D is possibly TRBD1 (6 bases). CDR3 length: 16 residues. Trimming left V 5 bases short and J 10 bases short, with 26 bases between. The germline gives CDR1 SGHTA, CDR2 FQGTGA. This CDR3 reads CASSPSAGAGAEGAFF. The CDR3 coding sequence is TGTGCCAGCAGCCCCTCCGCAGGGGCAGGGGCGGAAGGAGCTTTCTTT. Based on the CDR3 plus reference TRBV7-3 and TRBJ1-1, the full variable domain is GAGVSQTPSNKVTEKGKYVELRCDPISGHTALYWYRQSLGQGPEFLIYFQGTGAADDSGLPNDRFFAVRPEGSVSTLKIQRTERGDSAVYLCASSPSAGAGAEGAFFGQGTRLTVV.

CDR3: CAWSGSTQETQYF. DNA of the CDR3: TGTGCCTGGAGTGGTAGCACCCAAGAGACCCAGTACTTC. The chain combines TRBV30 with TRBJ2-5; D unclear. This CDR3 contains 13 residues. Trimming took 1 base from V and 1 from J, leaving 7 bases between them. Germline-derived CDR1 and CDR2 are GTSNPN and SVGIG (reference sequence). Drawing the rest from reference TRBV30 and TRBJ2-5, the complete variable domain is SQTIHQWPATLVQPVGSPLSLECTVEGTSNPNLYWYRQAAGRGLQLLFYSVGIGQISSEVPQNLSASRPQDRQFILSSKKLLLSDSGFYLCAWSGSTQETQYFGPGTRLLVL.

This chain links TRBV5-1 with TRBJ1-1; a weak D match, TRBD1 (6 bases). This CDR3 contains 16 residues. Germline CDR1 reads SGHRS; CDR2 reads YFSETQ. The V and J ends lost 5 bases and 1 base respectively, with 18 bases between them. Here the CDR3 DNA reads TGCGCCAGCAGAAATTTACAGGGCAGGGGGAACACTGAAGCTTTCTTT. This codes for CASRNLQGRGNTEAFF. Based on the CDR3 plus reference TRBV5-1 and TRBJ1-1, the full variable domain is KAGVTQTPRYLIKTRGQQVTLSCSPISGHRSVSWYQQTPGQGLQFLFEYFSETQRNKGNFPGRFSGRQFSNSRSEMNVSTLELGDSALYLCASRNLQGRGNTEAFFGQGTRLTVV.

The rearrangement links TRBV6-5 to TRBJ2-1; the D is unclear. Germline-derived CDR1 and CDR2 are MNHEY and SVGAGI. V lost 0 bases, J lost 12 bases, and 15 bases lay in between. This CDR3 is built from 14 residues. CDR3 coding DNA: TGTGCCAGCAGTTACTCGACGTTTTCCGGCGGGCAGTTCTTC. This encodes CASSYSTFSGGQFF.

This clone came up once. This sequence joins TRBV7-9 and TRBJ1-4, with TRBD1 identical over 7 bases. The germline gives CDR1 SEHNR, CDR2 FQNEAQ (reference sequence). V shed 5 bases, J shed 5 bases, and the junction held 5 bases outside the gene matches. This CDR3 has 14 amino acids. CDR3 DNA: TGTGCCAGCAGCCTTGGGACAGAAAATGAAAAACTGTTTTTT. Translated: CASSLGTENEKLFF. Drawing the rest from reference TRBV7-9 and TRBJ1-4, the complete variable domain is DTGVSQNPRHKITKRGQNVTFRCDPISEHNRLYWYRQTLGQGPEFLTYFQNEAQLEKSRLLSDRFSAERPKGSFSTLEIQRTEQGDSAMYLCASSLGTENEKLFFGSGTQLSVL.

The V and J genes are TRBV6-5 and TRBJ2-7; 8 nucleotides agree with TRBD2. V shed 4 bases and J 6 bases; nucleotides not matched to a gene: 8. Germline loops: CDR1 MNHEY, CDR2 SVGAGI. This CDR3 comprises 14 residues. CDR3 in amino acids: CASSFSGLAPEQYF. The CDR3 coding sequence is TGTGCCAGCAGTTTCTCCGGACTAGCCCCCGAGCAGTACTTC.

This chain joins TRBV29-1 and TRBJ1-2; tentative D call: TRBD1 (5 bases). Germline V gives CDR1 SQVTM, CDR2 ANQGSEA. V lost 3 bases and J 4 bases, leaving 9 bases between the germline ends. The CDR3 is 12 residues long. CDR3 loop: CSVDVGTYGYTF. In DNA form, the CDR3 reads TGCAGCGTTGATGTGGGGACCTATGGCTACACCTTC.

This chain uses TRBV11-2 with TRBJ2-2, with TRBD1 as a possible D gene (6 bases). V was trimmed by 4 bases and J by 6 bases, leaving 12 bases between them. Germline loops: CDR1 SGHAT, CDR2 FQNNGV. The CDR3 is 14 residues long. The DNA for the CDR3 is TGTGCCAGCAGCTCGTACGACAGGCCCGGGGAGCTGTTTTTT. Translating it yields CASSSYDRPGELFF. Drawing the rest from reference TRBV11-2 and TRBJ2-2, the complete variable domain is EAGVAQSPRYKIIEKRQSVAFWCNPISGHATLYWYQQILGQGPKLLIQFQNNGVVDDSQLPKDRFSAERLKGVDSTLKIQPAKLEDSAVYLCASSSYDRPGELFFGEGSRLTVL.

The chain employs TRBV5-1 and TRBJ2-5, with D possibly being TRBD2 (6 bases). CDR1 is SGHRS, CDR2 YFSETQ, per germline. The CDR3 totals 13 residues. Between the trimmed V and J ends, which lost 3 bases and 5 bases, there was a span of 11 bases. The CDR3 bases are TGCGCCAGCAGCTGGGACTCGGTTGAGACCCAGTACTTC. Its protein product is CASSWDSVETQYF.

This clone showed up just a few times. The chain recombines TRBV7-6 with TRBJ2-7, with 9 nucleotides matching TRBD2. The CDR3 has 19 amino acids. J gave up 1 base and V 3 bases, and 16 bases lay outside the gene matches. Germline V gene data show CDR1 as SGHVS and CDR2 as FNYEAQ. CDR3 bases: TGTGCCAGCAGCTTGTTCGGGACAGCACATAGCGGGGGATCCTACGAGCAGTACTTC. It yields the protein CASSLFGTAHSGGSYEQYF. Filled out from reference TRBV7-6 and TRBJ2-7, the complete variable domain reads GAGVSQSPRYKVTKRGQDVALRCDPISGHVSLYWYRQALGQGPEFLTYFNYEAQQDKSGLPNDRFSAERPEGSISTLTIQRTEQRDSAMYRCASSLFGTAHSGGSYEQYFGPGTRLTVT.

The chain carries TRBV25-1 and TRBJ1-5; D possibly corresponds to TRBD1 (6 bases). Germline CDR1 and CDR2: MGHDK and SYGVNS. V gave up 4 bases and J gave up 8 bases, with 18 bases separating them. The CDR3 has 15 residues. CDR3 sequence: CASSGRGGGSKPQHF. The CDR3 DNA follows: TGTGCCAGCAGTGGGAGAGGGGGGGGTTCGAAGCCCCAGCATTTT.

For the CDR3, the DNA is TGTGCCACCAGCAGAGGACGACAGGGCAATCAGCCCCAGCATTTT. It specifies CATSRGRQGNQPQHF. The chain couples TRBV15 to TRBJ1-5, with D perhaps TRBD1 (6 bases). CDR3 length: 15 amino acids. V was cut by 1 base and J by 2 bases, with 9 bases left in between. CDR1 is LNHNV, CDR2 YYDKDF, per germline (reference sequence).

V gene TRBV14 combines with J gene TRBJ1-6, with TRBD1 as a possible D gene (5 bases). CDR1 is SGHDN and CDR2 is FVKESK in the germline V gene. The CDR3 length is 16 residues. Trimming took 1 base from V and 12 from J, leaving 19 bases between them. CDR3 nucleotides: TGTGCCAGCAGCCAAGGGGCTACAGCCTATGGGGGACCCCTCCACTTT. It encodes CASSQGATAYGGPLHF.

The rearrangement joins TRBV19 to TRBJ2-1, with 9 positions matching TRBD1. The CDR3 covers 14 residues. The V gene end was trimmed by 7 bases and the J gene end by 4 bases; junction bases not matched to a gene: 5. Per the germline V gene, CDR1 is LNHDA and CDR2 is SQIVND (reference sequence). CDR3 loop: CASKPGQGYNEQFF. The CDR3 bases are TGTGCCAGTAAACCGGGACAGGGTTACAATGAGCAGTTCTTC.